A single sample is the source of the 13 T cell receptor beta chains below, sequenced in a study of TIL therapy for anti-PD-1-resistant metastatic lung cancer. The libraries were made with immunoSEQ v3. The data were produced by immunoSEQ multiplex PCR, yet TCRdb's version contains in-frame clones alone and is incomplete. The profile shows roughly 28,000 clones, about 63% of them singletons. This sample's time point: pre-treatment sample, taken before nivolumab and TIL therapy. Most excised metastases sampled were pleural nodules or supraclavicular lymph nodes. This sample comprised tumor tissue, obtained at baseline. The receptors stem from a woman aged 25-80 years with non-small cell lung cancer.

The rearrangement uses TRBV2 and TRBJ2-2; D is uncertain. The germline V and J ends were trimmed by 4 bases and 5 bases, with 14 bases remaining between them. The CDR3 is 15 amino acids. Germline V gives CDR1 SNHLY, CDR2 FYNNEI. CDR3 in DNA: TGTGCCAGCAGTGTATCCGCTTTTAGTACCGGGGAGCTGTTTTTT. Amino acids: CASSVSAFSTGELFF.

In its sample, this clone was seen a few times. Written as DNA, the CDR3 is TGTGCCAGCAGCTTGACAGCGGGAGAGGAGACCCAGTACTTC. It yields the protein CASSLTAGEETQYF. The chain joins TRBV5-4 to TRBJ2-5; 8 bases are a match to TRBD2. Germline CDR1 is SGHNT and CDR2 is YYREEE (reference sequence). This CDR3 region has 14 residues. Unmatched junction bases numbered 4, after V lost 1 base and J lost 5 bases. The full variable domain, rest sourced from reference TRBV5-4 and TRBJ2-5, is ETGVTQSPTHLIKTRGQQVTLRCSSQSGHNTVSWYQQALGQGPQFIFQYYREEENGRGNFPPRFSGLQFPNYSSELNVNALELDDSALYLCASSLTAGEETQYFGPGTRLLVL.

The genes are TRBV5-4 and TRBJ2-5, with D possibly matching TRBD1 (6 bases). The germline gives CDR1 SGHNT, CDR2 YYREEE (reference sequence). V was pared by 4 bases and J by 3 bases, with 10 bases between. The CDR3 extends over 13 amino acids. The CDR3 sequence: CASSIRQEETQYF. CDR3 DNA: TGTGCCAGCAGCATCAGACAGGAAGAGACCCAGTACTTC.

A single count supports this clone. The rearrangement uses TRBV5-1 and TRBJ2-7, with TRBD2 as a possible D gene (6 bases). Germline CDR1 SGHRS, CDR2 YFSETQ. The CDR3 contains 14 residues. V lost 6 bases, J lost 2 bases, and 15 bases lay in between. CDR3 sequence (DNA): TGCGCCAGCACCCAAGTAACGGGGGCCTACGAGCAGTACTTC. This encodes CASTQVTGAYEQYF.

The DNA of the CDR3 is TGTGCCAGCAGCTTAAGCGGGAGGTCCTCCTACGAGCAGTACTTC. Protein: CASSLSGRSSYEQYF. The chain uses TRBV7-2 and TRBJ2-7, with 9 bases that match TRBD2. CDR3 length: 15 residues. Losses at the gene ends were 2 bases for V and 0 bases for J; bases not matched to a gene: 2. Germline V CDR1 and CDR2: SGHTA, FQGNSA.

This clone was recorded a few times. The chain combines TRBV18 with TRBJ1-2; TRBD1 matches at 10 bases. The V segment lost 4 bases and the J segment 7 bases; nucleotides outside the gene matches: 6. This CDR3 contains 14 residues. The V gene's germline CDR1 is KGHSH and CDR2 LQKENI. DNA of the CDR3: TGTGCCAGCTCACAACCGGGACAGGGGTCTGGCTACACCTTC. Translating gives CASSQPGQGSGYTF.

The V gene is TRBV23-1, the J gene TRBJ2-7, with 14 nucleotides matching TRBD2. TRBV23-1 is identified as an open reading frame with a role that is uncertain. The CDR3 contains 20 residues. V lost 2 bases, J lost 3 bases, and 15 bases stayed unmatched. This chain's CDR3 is CASSQQSEGLAGVGVYEQYF. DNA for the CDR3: TGCGCCAGCAGTCAACAGTCGGAGGGACTAGCGGGAGTCGGTGTCTACGAGCAGTACTTC.

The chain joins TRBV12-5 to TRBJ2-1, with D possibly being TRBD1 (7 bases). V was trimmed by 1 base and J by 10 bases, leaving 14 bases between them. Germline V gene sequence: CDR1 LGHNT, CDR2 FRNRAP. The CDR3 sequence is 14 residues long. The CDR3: CASGLAGGSGEQFF. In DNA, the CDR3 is TGTGCTAGTGGTTTGGCAGGGGGGTCAGGGGAGCAGTTCTTC.

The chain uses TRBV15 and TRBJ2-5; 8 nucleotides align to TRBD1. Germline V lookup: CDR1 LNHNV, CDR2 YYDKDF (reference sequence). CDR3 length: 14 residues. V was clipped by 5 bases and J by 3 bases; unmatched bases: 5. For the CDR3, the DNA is TGTGCCACCAGCGGCGGACAGGGAGAAGAGACCCAGTACTTC. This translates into CATSGGQGEETQYF.

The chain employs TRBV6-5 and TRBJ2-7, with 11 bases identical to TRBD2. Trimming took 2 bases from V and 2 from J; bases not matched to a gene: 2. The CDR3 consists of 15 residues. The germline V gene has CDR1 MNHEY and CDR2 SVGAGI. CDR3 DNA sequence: TGTGCCAGCAGTTACCAACTAGCGGGGGCCTACGAGCAGTACTTC. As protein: CASSYQLAGAYEQYF.

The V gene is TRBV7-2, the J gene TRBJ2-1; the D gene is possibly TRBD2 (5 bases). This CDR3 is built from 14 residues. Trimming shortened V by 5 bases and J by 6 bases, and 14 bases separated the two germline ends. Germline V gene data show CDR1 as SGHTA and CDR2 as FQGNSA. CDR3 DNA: TGTGCCAGCAGCCCCCGGACCGCGGGCAATGAGCAGTTCTTC. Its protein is CASSPRTAGNEQFF.

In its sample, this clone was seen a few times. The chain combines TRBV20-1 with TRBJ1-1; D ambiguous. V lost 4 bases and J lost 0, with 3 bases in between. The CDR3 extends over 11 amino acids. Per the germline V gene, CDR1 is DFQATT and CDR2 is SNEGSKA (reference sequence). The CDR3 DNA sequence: TGCAGTGCTATCCTGAACACTGAAGCTTTCTTT. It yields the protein CSAILNTEAFF.

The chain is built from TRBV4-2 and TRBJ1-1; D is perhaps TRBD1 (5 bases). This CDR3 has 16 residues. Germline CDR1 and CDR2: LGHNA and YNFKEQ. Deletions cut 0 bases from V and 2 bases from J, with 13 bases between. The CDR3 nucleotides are TGTGCCAGCAGCCAAGATGTACAGGCCCAAAACACTGAAGCTTTCTTT. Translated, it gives CASSQDVQAQNTEAFF.